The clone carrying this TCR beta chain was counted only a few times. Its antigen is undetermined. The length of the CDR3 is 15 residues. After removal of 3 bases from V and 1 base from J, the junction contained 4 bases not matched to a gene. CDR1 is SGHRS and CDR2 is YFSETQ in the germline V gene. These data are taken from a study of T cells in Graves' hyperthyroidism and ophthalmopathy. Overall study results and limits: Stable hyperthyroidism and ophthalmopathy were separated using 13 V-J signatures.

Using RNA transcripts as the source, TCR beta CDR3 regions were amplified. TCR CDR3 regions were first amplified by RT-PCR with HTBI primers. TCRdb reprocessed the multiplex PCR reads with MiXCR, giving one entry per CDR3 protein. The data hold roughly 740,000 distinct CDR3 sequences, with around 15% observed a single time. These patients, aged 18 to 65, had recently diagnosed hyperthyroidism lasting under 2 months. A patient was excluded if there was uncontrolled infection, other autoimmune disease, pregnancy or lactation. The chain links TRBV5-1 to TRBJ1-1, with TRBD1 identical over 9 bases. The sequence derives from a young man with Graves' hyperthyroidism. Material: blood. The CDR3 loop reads CASSSGTGWNTEAFF. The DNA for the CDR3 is TGCGCCAGCAGCTCTGGGACAGGGTGGAACACTGAAGCTTTCTTT.